These 27 T cell receptor beta chains were all obtained from the same sample, sequenced in a study of cytomegalovirus exposure and HLA in healthy donors. Amplification used 60 Vbeta primers and 13 Jbeta primers. Using immunoSEQ multiplex PCR, the repertoire was profiled, and TCRdb retains in-frame clones only, with some absent. Of 150,000 to 200,000 clones in the sample, around 64% are singletons; the top ten hold roughly 3%. What was sequenced was PBMCs. The source is a woman aged 25 to 39 in good health and CMV-seronegative.

The CDR3 DNA reads TGTGCCAGCAGCACGTACACTAGCGGGAGCGTGTATGAGCAGTTCTTC. It yields the protein CASSTYTSGSVYEQFF. The chain is built from TRBV7-8 and TRBJ2-1; 11 bases match TRBD2. Germline CDR1 SGHVS, CDR2 FQNEAQ. Trimming took 5 bases from V and 8 from J; bases not matched to a gene: 11. The CDR3 covers 16 residues.

The V gene is TRBV6-5, the J gene TRBJ1-6; no clear D gene. With 6 bases removed from V and 18 bases from J, the gap between germline ends came to 21 bases. The germline V gene has CDR1 MNHEY and CDR2 SVGAGI. This CDR3 comprises 13 residues. CDR3 residues: CASRQDGGFSPHF. The CDR3 coding sequence is TGTGCCAGCAGGCAGGACGGAGGTTTTTCTCCCCACTTT.

The chain employs TRBV4-1 and TRBJ2-1; possible D gene TRBD1, 6 bases. Trimming removed 4 bases from V and 8 bases from J, with 15 bases in between. The CDR3 consists of 14 residues. Germline V gene sequence: CDR1 MGHRA, CDR2 YSYEKL. The CDR3 reads CASSPGQNNDEQFF. In DNA form, the CDR3 reads TGCGCCAGCAGCCCGGGACAAAATAACGATGAGCAGTTCTTC.

V is TRBV18 and J is TRBJ1-2; TRBD1 matches at 8 bases. CDR1 KGHSH and CDR2 LQKENI come from the germline V gene. V gave up 3 bases and J gave up 4 bases; unmatched junction bases: 4. There are 14 residues in the CDR3. CDR3 region: CASSPETGAYGYTF. DNA of the CDR3: TGTGCCAGCTCACCCGAGACAGGGGCCTATGGCTACACCTTC.

The rearrangement joins TRBV18 to TRBJ2-5; D gene unclear. There are 13 residues in the CDR3. Germline CDR1 reads KGHSH; CDR2 reads LQKENI. Trimming removed 2 bases from V and 5 bases from J, with 9 bases in between. This CDR3 is CASSPREMETQYF. The CDR3 DNA is TGTGCCAGCTCACCAAGAGAGATGGAGACCCAGTACTTC.

V and J are TRBV2 and TRBJ2-2, with TRBD1 matching over 11 bases. Germline CDR1 reads SNHLY; CDR2 reads FYNNEI. The CDR3 runs 14 residues. Unmatched junction bases numbered 3, after V lost 7 bases and J lost 5 bases. The CDR3 reads CASKGTGGTGELFF. CDR3 DNA: TGTGCCAGCAAGGGGACAGGGGGTACCGGGGAGCTGTTTTTT.

V and J are TRBV2 and TRBJ2-1, with a possible D match to TRBD2 (7 bases). There are 13 residues in the CDR3. Germline CDR1 is SNHLY and CDR2 is FYNNEI. V lost 8 bases to trimming and J lost 3 bases, with 11 bases between them. The CDR3 sequence: CASGGGGYNEQFF. CDR3 sequence (DNA): TGTGCCAGCGGAGGGGGGGGCTACAATGAGCAGTTCTTC.

There are a few counts of this clone. The chain is built from TRBV5-6 and TRBJ2-3; no firm D call. The CDR3 is 12 residues long. CDR1 is SGHDT, CDR2 YYEEEE, per germline. Deletions cut 3 bases from V and 3 bases from J, with 5 bases between. In nucleotides, the CDR3 is TGTGCCAGCAGCTCCAGTACAGATACGCAGTATTTT. Protein sequence: CASSSSTDTQYF.

This clone appeared a few times. The V and J genes are TRBV9 and TRBJ1-1, with TRBD1 matching 8 bases. Trimming took 3 bases from V and 3 from J; bases not matched to a gene: 7. The germline V gene encodes CDR1 SGDLS and CDR2 YYNGEE. The CDR3 covers 15 residues. CDR3 bases: TGTGCCAGCAGCGCCTCTGGACAGGGAGACACTGAAGCTTTCTTT. It yields the protein CASSASGQGDTEAFF.

CDR3 loop: CASSSPGLVYEQYF. The DNA for the CDR3 is TGTGCCAGCAGTTCGCCAGGACTAGTCTACGAGCAGTACTTC. This chain links TRBV6-5 with TRBJ2-5, with TRBD2 matching 7 bases. The J call is in doubt because the DNA end fits TRBJ2-7 better. From germline, CDR1 is MNHEY and CDR2 SVGAGI. The CDR3 is 14 residues long.

This clone was found a few times. The chain recombines TRBV5-1 with TRBJ1-5, with D tentatively TRBD1 (6 bases). This CDR3 has 14 amino acids. Germline CDR1 is SGHRS and CDR2 is YFSETQ. Trimming pared 0 bases from V and 6 bases from J, leaving 10 bases between. CDR3 region: CASSLEAGVQPQHF. In DNA, the CDR3 is TGCGCCAGCAGCTTGGAGGCAGGGGTTCAGCCCCAGCATTTT.

This chain links TRBV29-1 with TRBJ2-5, with a tentative D call TRBD2 (6 bases). The CDR3 is 15 amino acids. V was shortened by 5 bases and J by 1 base, with 17 bases between the two germline ends. Germline V CDR1 and CDR2: SQVTM, ANQGSEA. The CDR3 loop reads CSVMGGTKLQETQYF. The DNA for the CDR3 is TGCAGCGTTATGGGAGGAACTAAGCTCCAAGAGACCCAGTACTTC.

The rearrangement links TRBV27 to TRBJ2-3, with 10 bases identical to TRBD2. The CDR3 is made up of 21 amino acids. The germline V gene has CDR1 MNHEY and CDR2 SMNVEV (reference sequence). V shed 3 bases and J 0 bases; nucleotides not matched to a gene: 18. The CDR3 reads CASSLTGWGLAGESSTDTQYF. The CDR3 DNA follows: TGTGCCAGCAGTTTGACGGGGTGGGGTCTAGCGGGGGAATCTAGCACAGATACGCAGTATTTT.

The CDR3 spells CASSWSWDFPNNEQFF. In DNA, the CDR3 is TGTGCCAGCAGTTGGAGCTGGGACTTCCCGAACAATGAGCAGTTCTTC. The chain uses TRBV28 and TRBJ2-1; perhaps TRBD2 as D (6 bases). The V gene's germline CDR1 is MDHEN and CDR2 SYDVKM. Trimming left V 4 bases short and J 5 bases short, with 18 bases between. The CDR3 sequence is 16 residues long.

The CDR3 loop reads CASSLGLVIETQYF. As DNA, the CDR3 is TGTGCCAGCAGCCTAGGACTAGTAATCGAGACCCAGTACTTC. The chain combines TRBV7-8 with TRBJ2-5; TRBD2 agrees at 7 bases. Trimming removed 5 bases from V and 5 bases from J; junction bases left unmatched: 8. Germline CDR1 and CDR2: SGHVS and FQNEAQ. CDR3 length: 14 residues.

A single count supports this clone. V and J are TRBV28 and TRBJ1-3; possible D gene TRBD1, 5 bases. The CDR3 sequence is 14 residues long. Germline CDR1 and CDR2: MDHEN and SYDVKM. The germline V and J ends were trimmed by 6 bases and 3 bases, with 12 bases remaining between them. In nucleotides, the CDR3 is TGTGCCAGCAGAACCGGGGGGGGTGGAAACACCATATATTTT. Residues: CASRTGGGGNTIYF.

This chain links TRBV5-6 with TRBJ2-5, with D maybe TRBD2 (5 bases). Germline V gene lookup returns CDR1 SGHDT and CDR2 YYEEEE. V was clipped by 2 bases and J by 11 bases, with 16 bases between them. CDR3 length: 13 amino acids. The CDR3 region has the DNA TGTGCCAGCAGCTTCATGTCACTCGGGGAGCAGTACTTC. Protein product: CASSFMSLGEQYF.

The rearrangement joins TRBV30 to TRBJ2-7; the D gene is possibly TRBD2 (6 bases). V dropped 0 bases and J dropped 6 bases, with 21 bases sitting between them. The CDR3 is 16 amino acids. The germline V gene has CDR1 GTSNPN and CDR2 SVGIG (reference sequence). CDR3 DNA sequence: TGTGCCTGGAGTGTACTCCGGACGGACCTGGGGGGCGAGCAGTACTTC. It encodes CAWSVLRTDLGGEQYF. The variable domain in full, with the rest retrieved from reference TRBV30 and TRBJ2-7, is SQTIHQWPATLVQPVGSPLSLECTVEGTSNPNLYWYRQAAGRGLQLLFYSVGIGQISSEVPQNLSASRPQDRQFILSSKKLLLSDSGFYLCAWSVLRTDLGGEQYFGPGTRLTVT.

This clone turned up a few times. The J gene is TRBJ1-2, the V gene TRBV28; D is possibly TRBD1 (5 bases). Germline V gene data show CDR1 as MDHEN and CDR2 as SYDVKM. The CDR3 spans 14 residues. Trimming removed 2 bases from V and 3 bases from J, with 10 bases in between. The CDR3 bases are TGTGCCAGCAGTTTAGCACAGGAGCACTATGGCTACACCTTC. This codes for CASSLAQEHYGYTF.

This clone has only a few counts. The chain combines TRBV28 with TRBJ1-2, with D perhaps TRBD1 (6 bases). CDR3 length equals 13 residues. V lost 4 bases and J lost 4, with 10 bases in between. Germline V CDR1 and CDR2: MDHEN, SYDVKM. This chain's CDR3 is CASSSGQLYGYTF. The CDR3 nucleotides read TGTGCCAGCAGTTCAGGACAGCTCTATGGCTACACCTTC.

The chain uses TRBV5-4 and TRBJ1-2, with TRBD1 as a possible D gene (5 bases). The CDR3 consists of 14 residues. With 9 bases removed from V and 1 base from J, the gap between germline ends came to 16 bases. Germline lookup yields CDR1 SGHNT and CDR2 YYREEE (reference sequence). The chain's CDR3 is CATQGVYNNYGYTF. The CDR3 DNA sequence: TGTGCCACACAAGGGGTCTACAATAACTATGGCTACACCTTC.

The chain employs TRBV7-9 and TRBJ1-5; D is uncertain. The CDR3 length is 16 residues. Trimming left V 1 base short and J 0 bases short, with 10 bases between. Germline loops: CDR1 SEHNR, CDR2 FQNEAQ (reference sequence). CDR3 in amino acids: CASSLEGGDSNQPQHF. The CDR3 DNA is TGTGCCAGCAGCTTAGAGGGAGGCGATAGCAATCAGCCCCAGCATTTT. The variable domain in full, with the rest retrieved from reference TRBV7-9 and TRBJ1-5, is DTGVSQNPRHKITKRGQNVTFRCDPISEHNRLYWYRQTLGQGPEFLTYFQNEAQLEKSRLLSDRFSAERPKGSFSTLEIQRTEQGDSAMYLCASSLEGGDSNQPQHFGDGTRLSIL.

The rearrangement uses TRBV19 and TRBJ1-5; TRBD1 matches 8 bases. Germline assignment: CDR1 LNHDA and CDR2 SQIVND (reference sequence). V shed 6 bases, J shed 4 bases, and the junction held 8 bases outside the gene matches. The CDR3 sequence is 15 residues long. The CDR3 protein is CASSLQGAGNQPQHF. CDR3 in DNA: TGTGCCAGTAGCCTCCAGGGGGCTGGAAATCAGCCCCAGCATTTT.

The CDR3 DNA sequence: TGTGCCAGCAGCCTGAGCGGCGGGGGGGCCGTAGATACGCAGTATTTT. Amino acids: CASSLSGGGAVDTQYF. The chain employs TRBV4-2 and TRBJ2-3, with 9 bases matching TRBD2. After removal of 4 bases from V and 5 bases from J, the junction contained 10 bases not matched to a gene. Germline values: CDR1 LGHNA, CDR2 YNFKEQ. The CDR3 is 16 amino acids.

The chain combines TRBV7-2 with TRBJ2-1, with TRBD2 as a possible D gene (6 bases). Trimming left V 1 base short and J 0 bases short, with 13 bases between. The length of the CDR3 is 17 residues. Germline V gives CDR1 SGHTA, CDR2 FQGNSA. CDR3 in amino acids: CASSLDGGMSSYNEQFF. The CDR3 DNA reads TGTGCCAGCAGCTTAGATGGCGGGATGAGCTCCTACAATGAGCAGTTCTTC.

V is TRBV2 and J is TRBJ2-7, with a tentative D call TRBD1 (7 bases). Trimming pared 5 bases from V and 2 bases from J, leaving 13 bases between. CDR1 and CDR2 from the germline V gene are SNHLY and FYNNEI. The CDR3 consists of 14 residues. In nucleotides, the CDR3 is TGTGCCAGCAGTCCGACAGGGACTCCCTACGAGCAGTACTTC. Translating it yields CASSPTGTPYEQYF.

The chain has TRBV5-6 and TRBJ1-4; tentatively, D is TRBD1 (6 bases). Germline CDR1 and CDR2: SGHDT and YYEEEE. The CDR3 has 14 residues. Trimming removed 4 bases from V and 8 bases from J, with 15 bases in between. CDR3 sequence (DNA): TGTGCCAGCAGCCCCGACTCGGACAGAGAAAAACTGTTTTTT. It translates to CASSPDSDREKLFF.